This TCR beta chain comes out of a study of T cells in Graves' hyperthyroidism and ophthalmopathy. Study background: Upon initial diagnosis and before any treatment, peripheral blood was collected.

RNA transcripts were the template for amplifying TCR beta CDR3 regions. First-round RT-PCR of the TCR CDR3 relied on the HTBI primer set. TCRdb re-called the multiplex PCR reads with MiXCR, one entry per CDR3 protein. The sample has nearly 250,000 distinct CDR3 sequences, roughly 22% seen once. Study findings and constraints: A 13 V-J model separated ophthalmopathy from stable hyperthyroidism. Also found in blood were most expanded thyroid clonotypes above 0.001.

The length of the CDR3 is 15 residues. V lost 1 base to trimming and J lost 10 bases, with 20 bases between them. Per germline, CDR1 SGHKS and CDR2 YYEKEE (reference sequence). The table lists this clonotype with many counts. The antigen is unknown. This TCR was sampled from a woman aged 35 to 49 with Graves' ophthalmopathy. Sequenced sample: blood. V usage is TRBV5-5 and J usage is TRBJ1-1; no clear D. This chain's CDR3 is CASSLFAGLAGVAFF. The CDR3 DNA reads TGTGCCAGCAGCTTGTTTGCAGGCCTGGCTGGGGTAGCTTTCTTT.